These T cell receptor beta chains were read from a single sample in a study of identical twins. TCRdb used MiXCR to reprocess the 5' RACE reads, holding one entry per CDR3 protein. Found here are a few hundred thousand distinct CDR3 sequences, 6.5% of them singletons; the top ten hold 14% to 15%. In addition, the sample was reused for a study of T cells expressing NK-cell markers.

The source material was CD8+ T cells sorted from blood. Every receptor here comes from a woman in her late teens or twenties in good health. The CDR3 runs from the conserved cysteine through the conserved F or W. D genes are given only for firm matches. Clone size is shown for a subset of rows, as once, few, many or a class of expanded clone.

j_call,v_call,clone_size,d_call,cdr3_nt,cdr3_aa
TRBJ2-1,TRBV7-8,many,.,TGTGCCAGCAGCTTAGCGAGAGAAGGTCGAGGGGACAATGAGCAGTTCTTC,CASSLAREGRGDNEQFF
TRBJ1-2,TRBV29-1,many,.,TGCAGCGTTGAATCTCGGGGAGCCTATGGCTACACCTTC,CSVESRGAYGYTF
TRBJ1-1,TRBV19,.,.,TGTGCCAGTATTCCCTCAGGGGACACTGAAGCTTTCTTT,CASIPSGDTEAFF
TRBJ1-2,TRBV3-1,many,.,TGTGCCAGCAGCCAAGTGGCTGATTACTATGGCTACACCTTC,CASSQVADYYGYTF
TRBJ2-7,TRBV13,.,.,TGTGCCAGCAGCTTCGAAACGACACAGGTTTACGAGCAGTACTTC,CASSFETTQVYEQYF
TRBJ2-7,TRBV11-2,.,.,TGTGCCAGCAGCTTAGAGGCGGTCGAGCAGTACTTC,CASSLEAVEQYF
TRBJ2-3,TRBV5-1,many,TRBD2,TGCGCCAGCAGCTTGTCTTCTCTCGCTAGCGGGATTCAAACGCAGTATTTT,CASSLSSLASGIQTQYF
TRBJ2-5,TRBV6-1,.,TRBD2,TGTGCCAGCAGTACCCCCCGGGAGGTAGCAGAGACCCAGTACTTC,CASSTPREVAETQYF
TRBJ2-1,TRBV12-3/TRBV12-4,many,TRBD2,TGTGCCAGCAGTTCCCTCCTAGGACTAGCGGGGGGGATAACCTACAATGAGCAGTTCTTC,CASSSLLGLAGGITYNEQFF
TRBJ1-1,TRBV5-1,many,.,TGCGCCAGCAGCTTGGCGGTGAACACTGAAGCTTTCTTT,CASSLAVNTEAFF
TRBJ2-2,TRBV6-5,many,TRBD2,TGTGCCAGCGGGGGGGGCGGGGAGCTGTTTTTT,CASGGGGELFF
TRBJ1-1,TRBV4-1,few,.,TGCGCCAGCAGCACCCTACCAGGGGCGAGAACTGAAGCTTTCTTT,CASSTLPGARTEAFF
TRBJ2-7,TRBV4-3,few,TRBD2,TGCGCCAGCAGCCAACCTAGCGGGAGGGCTTCCGAGCAGTACTTC,CASSQPSGRASEQYF
TRBJ2-7,TRBV6-2/TRBV6-3,few,.,TGTGCCAGCAGTTACTCGGACAGCTCCTACGAGCAGTACTTC,CASSYSDSSYEQYF
TRBJ2-7,TRBV12-3/TRBV12-4,many,TRBD2,TGTGCCAGCAGTTTAGGACTAGCGGCCGGGGAGCAGTACTTC,CASSLGLAAGEQYF
TRBJ1-1,TRBV12-3/TRBV12-4,many,TRBD1,TGTGCCAGCAGTTCCCCGACAGGGTGTGTGGATACTGAAGCTTTCTTT,CASSSPTGCVDTEAFF
TRBJ2-2,TRBV27,few,.,TGTGCCAGCAGTCCCCGTGTGGGGGGGGAGCTGTTTTTT,CASSPRVGGELFF
TRBJ2-1,TRBV11-3,few,.,TGTGCCAGCAGCTCTCGGACTGCCTACAATGAGCAGTTCTTC,CASSSRTAYNEQFF
TRBJ2-5,TRBV5-1,few,TRBD2,TGCGCCAGTGGCCCTGCGCGGGAGGGAGAGACCCAGTACTTC,CASGPAREGETQYF
TRBJ2-6,TRBV11-2,few,.,TGTGCCAGCAGCCCGGAGTGGTCTGGGGCCAACGTCCTGACTTTC,CASSPEWSGANVLTF